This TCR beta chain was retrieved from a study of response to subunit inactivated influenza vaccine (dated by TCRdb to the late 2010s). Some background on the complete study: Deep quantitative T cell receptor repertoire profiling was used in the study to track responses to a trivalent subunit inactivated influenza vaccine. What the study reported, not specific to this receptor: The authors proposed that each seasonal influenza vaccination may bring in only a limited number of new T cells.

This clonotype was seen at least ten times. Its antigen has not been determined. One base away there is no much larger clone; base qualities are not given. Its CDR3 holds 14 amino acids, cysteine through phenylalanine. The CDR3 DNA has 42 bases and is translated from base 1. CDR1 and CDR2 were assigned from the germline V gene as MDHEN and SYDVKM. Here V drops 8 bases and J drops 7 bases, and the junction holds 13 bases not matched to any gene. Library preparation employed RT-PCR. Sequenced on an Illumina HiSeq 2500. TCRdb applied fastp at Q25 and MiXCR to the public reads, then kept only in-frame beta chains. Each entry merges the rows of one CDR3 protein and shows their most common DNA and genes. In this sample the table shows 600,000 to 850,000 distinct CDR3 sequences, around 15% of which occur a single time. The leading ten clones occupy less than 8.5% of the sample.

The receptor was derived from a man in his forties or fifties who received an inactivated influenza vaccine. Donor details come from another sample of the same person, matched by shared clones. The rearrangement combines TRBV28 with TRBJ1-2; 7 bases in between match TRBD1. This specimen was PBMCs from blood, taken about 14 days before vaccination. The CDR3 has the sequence CASAEDRVTRGYTF. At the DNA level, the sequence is TGTGCCAGCGCAGAAGACAGGGTGACTCGTGGCTACACCTTC.